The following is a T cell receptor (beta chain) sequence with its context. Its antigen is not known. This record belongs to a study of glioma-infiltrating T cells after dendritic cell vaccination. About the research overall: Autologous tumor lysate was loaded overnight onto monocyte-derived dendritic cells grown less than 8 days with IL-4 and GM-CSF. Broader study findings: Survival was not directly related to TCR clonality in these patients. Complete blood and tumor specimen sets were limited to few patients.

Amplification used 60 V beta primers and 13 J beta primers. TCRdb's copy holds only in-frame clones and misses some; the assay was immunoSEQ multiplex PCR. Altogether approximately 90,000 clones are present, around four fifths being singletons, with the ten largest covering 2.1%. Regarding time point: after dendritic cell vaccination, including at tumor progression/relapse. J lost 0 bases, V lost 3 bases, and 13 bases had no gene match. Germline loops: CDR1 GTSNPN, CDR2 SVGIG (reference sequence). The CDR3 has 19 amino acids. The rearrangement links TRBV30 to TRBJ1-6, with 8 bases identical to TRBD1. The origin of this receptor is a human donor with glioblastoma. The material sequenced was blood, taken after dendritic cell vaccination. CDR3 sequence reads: CAWRFRQGKGASYNSPLHF. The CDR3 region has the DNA TGTGCCTGGAGATTCCGACAGGGGAAGGGCGCCTCCTATAATTCACCCCTCCACTTT.